Detailed here is one TCR beta chain. Under the authors' procedure: Amplification with reference gene primers provided the estimates of nucleated cell counts. Using immunoSEQ multiplex PCR, the repertoire was profiled, and TCRdb retains in-frame clones only, with some absent. That table furnishes V, J and clone size, whereas the DNA furnished D and trimming. The sample has 90,000 to 150,000 clones, roughly 90% seen once. These data come from a study of blood T cell repertoires in COVID-19. The overall study: The samples span acute and convalescent COVID-19 from the United States, Italy and Spain. The cDNA or gDNA used as material had been derived from T cells, B-cell-depleted T cells, or PBMCs.

V dropped 5 bases and J dropped 4; count of bases not matched to a gene: 9. CDR1 is LNHDA, CDR2 SQIVND, per germline (reference sequence). The CDR3 loop spans 15 amino acids. J is TRBJ1-2 and V is TRBV19; 8 bases match TRBD1. The sequence was obtained from a human donor in a cohort sampled during active COVID-19. The sample was peripheral blood. The CDR3 here is CASSYRDRLAYGYTF. The CDR3 nucleotides read TGTGCCAGTAGTTACCGGGACAGGTTGGCCTATGGCTACACCTTC.